The clone carrying this T cell receptor (beta chain) has more than one count but fewer than ten. Its specificity is not known. CDR3 size: 14 residues. Germline trimming cut 7 bases from V and 3 bases from J; bases unmatched to any gene: 8. Germline lookup yields CDR1 MDHEN and CDR2 SYDVKM. The data belong to a study of T cell responses to AZD1222 COVID-19 vaccine. Here immunoSEQ multiplex PCR was the method, and the copy in TCRdb shows in-frame clones only, minus some. The sample lists tens of thousands of clones, about nine tenths occurring once. Findings and limits, study-wide: Donor demographics were predominantly white British with a female majority; clonal diversity may be underestimated. Spike-specific TCRs gained breadth and depth after people received two AZD1222 doses. Baseline seropositivity characterized only a handful of AZD1222 recipients.

The sample here was peripheral blood, taken 28 days after the second AZD1222 dose. This chain links TRBV28 with TRBJ1-2; 7 nucleotides match TRBD1. The sequence derives from an adult who received the AZD1222 COVID-19 vaccine. In DNA form, the CDR3 reads TGTGCCAGCACTATATGGGGGACAGACTATGGCTACACCTTC. It encodes CASTIWGTDYGYTF.